Listed here are 24 T cell receptor beta chains from one sample, sequenced in a study of cytomegalovirus exposure and HLA in healthy donors. PCR primers comprised 60 Vbeta and 13 Jbeta primers. Method: immunoSEQ multiplex PCR; TCRdb's copy keeps in-frame clones and lacks some. Of over 150,000 clones listed, approximately 80% are singletons. The sample comprised PBMCs. These receptors all come from a woman aged 35 to 49 in good health and CMV-seropositive.

This chain uses TRBV6-5 with TRBJ1-3, with TRBD1 as a possible D gene (6 bases). V lost 6 bases, J lost 4 bases, and 13 bases lay in between. There are 14 residues in the CDR3. The germline gives CDR1 MNHEY, CDR2 SVGAGI. The CDR3 DNA reads TGTGCCAGCAGCTTTTTGGACAGCGGAAACACCATATATTTT. This codes for CASSFLDSGNTIYF.

The genes are TRBV7-7 and TRBJ2-1; 11 bases are shared with TRBD2. V was pared by 3 bases and J by 4 bases, with 2 bases of the junction left unmatched. CDR1 is SSHAT and CDR2 is FNYEAQ in the germline V gene (reference sequence). This CDR3 contains 15 residues. CDR3 DNA sequence: TGTGCCAGCAGCTTGGGGACTAGCGGTTACAATGAGCAGTTCTTC. Its protein product is CASSLGTSGYNEQFF.

The chain uses TRBV27 and TRBJ1-6; 9 nucleotides match TRBD1. The CDR3 is 14 residues long. The J segment lost 8 bases and the V segment lost 5 bases, leaving 4 bases of the junction unmatched. Germline CDR1 reads MNHEY; CDR2 reads SMNVEV (reference sequence). The CDR3 sequence is CASSPDRGYSPLHF. CDR3 sequence (DNA): TGTGCCAGCAGTCCGGACAGGGGTTATTCACCCCTCCACTTT.

V and J are TRBV7-2 and TRBJ2-5, with a possible D match to TRBD1 (6 bases). Trimming left V 1 base short and J 4 bases short, with 13 bases between. CDR1 and CDR2 (germline): SGHTA, FQGNSA. This CDR3 has 15 amino acids. CDR3 loop: CASSLEQGVGETQYF. CDR3 bases: TGTGCCAGCAGCTTAGAACAGGGTGTCGGAGAGACCCAGTACTTC.

The chain carries TRBV7-2 and TRBJ1-2; 7 positions agree with TRBD1. Germline CDR1 and CDR2: SGHTA and FQGNSA. This CDR3 has 14 amino acids. The J segment lost 2 bases and the V segment lost 3 bases, leaving 3 bases of the junction unmatched. The CDR3: CASSFQGQNYGYTF. The DNA of the CDR3 is TGTGCCAGCAGCTTCCAGGGACAGAACTATGGCTACACCTTC. The complete variable domain, with remaining parts taken from reference TRBV7-2 and TRBJ1-2, reads GAGVSQSPSNKVTEKGKDVELRCDPISGHTALYWYRQSLGQGLEFLIYFQGNSAPDKSGLPSDRFSAERTGGSVSTLTIQRTQQEDSAVYLCASSFQGQNYGYTFGSGTRLTVV.

V gene TRBV19 combines with J gene TRBJ2-7, with D tentatively TRBD1 (5 bases). Germline loops: CDR1 LNHDA, CDR2 SQIVND (reference sequence). The CDR3 covers 14 residues. V was cut by 6 bases and J by 1 base, with 13 bases left in between. DNA for the CDR3: TGTGCCAGTAGCGATCATCAGGGATCCTACGAGCAGTACTTC. This translates into CASSDHQGSYEQYF.

This clone was picked up one time. The rearrangement links TRBV2 to TRBJ2-5, with 10 bases identical to TRBD1. Germline CDR1 and CDR2: SNHLY and FYNNEI. The CDR3 length is 12 residues. J was trimmed by 4 bases and V by 10 bases; bases with no gene match: 3. The CDR3 nucleotides read TGTGCCACCCGGGACAGGGGAGAGACCCAGTACTTC. The encoded protein is CATRDRGETQYF.

This clone was counted a few times. This sequence joins TRBV9 and TRBJ1-1; 9 bases match TRBD1. Germline lookup yields CDR1 SGDLS and CDR2 YYNGEE. V dropped 1 base and J dropped 4; count of bases not matched to a gene: 11. The CDR3 consists of 17 residues. The CDR3 here is CASSVNPGQGSPTEAFF. Here the CDR3 DNA reads TGTGCCAGCAGCGTAAACCCTGGACAGGGGTCTCCCACTGAAGCTTTCTTT. Full variable domain (missing parts from reference TRBV9 and TRBJ1-1): DSGVTQTPKHLITATGQRVTLRCSPRSGDLSVYWYQQSLDQGLQFLIQYYNGEERAKGNILERFSAQQFPDLHSELNLSSLELGDSALYFCASSVNPGQGSPTEAFFGQGTRLTVV.

The rearrangement joins TRBV19 to TRBJ2-1; D possibly corresponds to TRBD2 (6 bases). V was pared by 4 bases and J by 5 bases, with 9 bases between. The CDR3 length is 13 residues. CDR1 and CDR2 from the germline V gene are LNHDA and SQIVND (reference sequence). The CDR3 sequence is CASSKLANNEQFF. The CDR3 nucleotides are TGTGCCAGTAGTAAACTAGCAAACAATGAGCAGTTCTTC.

The chain has TRBV18 and TRBJ1-1; TRBD1 agrees at 10 bases. The V and J ends lost 3 bases and 1 base, in that order; junction bases with no gene match: 5. The germline V gene has CDR1 KGHSH and CDR2 LQKENI. This CDR3 has 16 residues. CDR3 region: CASSPGQGLGNTEAFF. CDR3 nucleotides: TGTGCCAGCTCACCGGGACAGGGGTTGGGGAACACTGAAGCTTTCTTT.

The chain joins TRBV18 to TRBJ2-3; D remains ambiguous. CDR3 length: 13 residues. V lost 3 bases and J 2 bases, leaving 6 bases between the germline ends. Germline V lookup: CDR1 KGHSH, CDR2 LQKENI. The CDR3 here is CASSPGPTDTQYF. For the CDR3, the DNA is TGTGCCAGCTCACCGGGCCCCACAGATACGCAGTATTTT.

The chain recombines TRBV19 with TRBJ1-4; no clear D. The CDR3 is 15 residues long. The ends were cut back, 5 bases at V and 3 bases at J, with 13 bases in the middle. Germline values: CDR1 LNHDA, CDR2 SQIVND (reference sequence). The CDR3 region has the DNA TGTGCCAGTAGTCAGTCCGGGTTTGCTAATGAAAAACTGTTTTTT. It specifies CASSQSGFANEKLFF.

This sequence joins TRBV9 and TRBJ1-1; TRBD1 aligns across 9 bases. The CDR3 is made up of 15 amino acids. After removal of 4 bases from V and 3 bases from J, the junction contained 7 bases not matched to a gene. Germline CDR1 and CDR2: SGDLS and YYNGEE. The CDR3 protein is CASSPEQGAYTEAFF. DNA for the CDR3: TGTGCCAGCAGCCCCGAACAGGGGGCCTACACTGAAGCTTTCTTT.

The chain is built from TRBV11-3 and TRBJ2-1, with 7 bases that match TRBD2. The V segment lost 4 bases and the J segment 4 bases; nucleotides outside the gene matches: 7. Germline V CDR1 and CDR2: SGHNT, YENEEA. This CDR3 contains 15 residues. In nucleotides, the CDR3 is TGTGCCAGCAGCTGGAGTACGGGAGGTTACAATGAGCAGTTCTTC. This sequence encodes CASSWSTGGYNEQFF.

The chain uses TRBV11-3 and TRBJ2-3; TRBD1 aligns across 7 bases. CDR1 is SGHNT, CDR2 YENEEA, per germline. The CDR3 length is 13 residues. The V and J ends lost 4 bases and 4 bases, in that order; junction bases with no gene match: 2. The CDR3 loop is CASSYRGADTQYF. CDR3 DNA sequence: TGTGCCAGCAGCTACAGGGGCGCAGATACGCAGTATTTT.

The chain couples TRBV10-1 to TRBJ2-3; 9 bases fit TRBD2. This CDR3 comprises 16 residues. V lost 2 bases and J lost 4; bases outside the gene matches: 7. Per germline, CDR1 WNHNN and CDR2 SYGVQD (reference sequence). DNA of the CDR3: TGCGCCAGCAGTGAGACTAGCGGGCGAAGGGCAGATACGCAGTATTTT. It codes for CASSETSGRRADTQYF.

The chain employs TRBV4-2 and TRBJ1-3; possible D gene TRBD1, 6 bases. Between the trimmed V and J ends, which lost 8 bases and 8 bases, there was a span of 22 bases. This CDR3 has 15 residues. Germline-derived CDR1 and CDR2 are LGHNA and YNFKEQ. In DNA form, the CDR3 reads TGTGCCAGCGGATCGCTTTTGGACAGTAGGGACACCATATATTTT. Translated, it gives CASGSLLDSRDTIYF.

The gene calls are TRBV28 and TRBJ1-5, with D unresolved. Per the germline V gene, CDR1 is MDHEN and CDR2 is SYDVKM. The CDR3 has 12 amino acids. V shed 5 bases and J shed 7 bases, with 9 bases lying between them. The CDR3 sequence: CASSTTGQPQHF. CDR3 nucleotides: TGTGCCAGCAGTACCACGGGACAGCCCCAGCATTTT.

This clone showed up just a few times. The V gene is TRBV2, the J gene TRBJ2-7; D is perhaps TRBD2 (6 bases). The CDR3 loop spans 15 amino acids. Trimming cost V 7 bases and J 0 bases, with 16 bases left between them. Germline CDR1 SNHLY, CDR2 FYNNEI. The CDR3 DNA reads as TGTGCCAGCACCCAAGGGGCGGGAAGCTCCTACGAGCAGTACTTC. Protein: CASTQGAGSSYEQYF.

The J gene is TRBJ2-5, the V gene TRBV4-2; perhaps TRBD2 as D (5 bases). The germline V gene has CDR1 LGHNA and CDR2 YNFKEQ. The CDR3 is made up of 14 amino acids. With 1 base removed from V and 2 bases from J, the gap between germline ends came to 8 bases. The CDR3 nucleotides are TGTGCCAGCAGCCAAGGTCCGGGGCAAGAGACCCAGTACTTC. Amino acid sequence: CASSQGPGQETQYF.

This chain joins TRBV19 and TRBJ1-1; D is perhaps TRBD1 (6 bases). The V and J ends lost 3 bases and 0 bases respectively, with 14 bases between them. The CDR3 length is 16 residues. Germline V gene data show CDR1 as LNHDA and CDR2 as SQIVND (reference sequence). As DNA, the CDR3 is TGTGCCAGTAGTATCGAGGCAGGGGATATGAACACTGAAGCTTTCTTT. Translated, it gives CASSIEAGDMNTEAFF.

This chain links TRBV19 with TRBJ1-1, with a possible D match to TRBD1 (5 bases). CDR1 and CDR2 from the germline V gene are LNHDA and SQIVND (reference sequence). V was pared by 2 bases and J by 0 bases, with 13 bases between. CDR3 length: 16 amino acids. The CDR3 coding sequence is TGTGCCAGTAGTATAAACCTTGGACACTTGAACACTGAAGCTTTCTTT. Amino acids: CASSINLGHLNTEAFF.

This clone came up a few times. The chain combines TRBV7-2 with TRBJ1-2, with D unresolved. Germline CDR1 is SGHTA and CDR2 is FQGNSA. This CDR3 region has 13 residues. The V and J ends lost 7 bases and 0 bases respectively, with 9 bases between them. CDR3 amino acids: CASTSLPNYGYTF. CDR3 nucleotides: TGTGCCAGCACCTCTCTTCCTAACTATGGCTACACCTTC. The variable domain in full, completed from reference TRBV7-2 and TRBJ1-2, reads GAGVSQSPSNKVTEKGKDVELRCDPISGHTALYWYRQSLGQGLEFLIYFQGNSAPDKSGLPSDRFSAERTGGSVSTLTIQRTQQEDSAVYLCASTSLPNYGYTFGSGTRLTVV.

The chain employs TRBV28 and TRBJ1-2; the match to TRBD1 covers 7 bases. The CDR3 is made up of 17 amino acids. The V segment lost 6 bases and the J segment 2 bases; nucleotides outside the gene matches: 15. CDR1 is MDHEN, CDR2 SYDVKM, per germline. In DNA, the CDR3 is TGTGCCAGCAGCTCACGCTGGACAGGAACATCGAACTATGGCTACACCTTC. Protein sequence: CASSSRWTGTSNYGYTF.